Below are 3 T cell receptor beta chains sequenced from a single sample in a study of tumor-infiltrating lymphocytes in primary liver carcinoma. Alongside blood RNA obtained from unsorted whole blood, germline DNA was also extracted. Making TCR beta cDNA involved roughly 500 ng total RNA and a constant-region primer. Libraries of TCR beta came from three nested multiplex PCR rounds with slightly modified ARM-PCR. The first two PCR rounds used TRBV1-TRBV30 forward primers with a C-beta reverse primer, roughly 11 cycles each. MiXCR, applied by TCRdb to the multiplex PCR reads, yields one record per CDR3 protein. Here the sample spans nearly 200,000 distinct CDR3 sequences, about two thirds being singletons. The specimen was peripheral blood. All receptors come from a woman aged 60-75 years with primary liver carcinoma and hepatitis B virus infection.

On this clonotype itself: At one boundary the junction diverges from the germline segment, which might be a read error. J is TRBJ2-3 and V is TRBV12-3 or TRBV12-4, with 8 nucleotides matching TRBD2. The CDR3 contains 17 residues. The CDR3 DNA sequence: TGTGCCTGCAGTTTTGGGGGGACTAGGAGAAGCACAGATACGCAGTATTTT. Protein sequence: CACSFGGTRRSTDTQYF.

This clonotype was observed a few times. The chain couples TRBV12-3 or TRBV12-4 to TRBJ1-1; 7 bases match TRBD1. CDR3 length: 14 residues. Losses at the gene ends were 6 bases for V and 3 bases for J; bases not matched to a gene: 7. CDR3 nucleotide sequence: TGTGCCAGCAGCCGCGACAGGGTTGACACTGAAGCTTTCTTT. It translates to CASSRDRVDTEAFF.

The chain employs TRBV6-7 and TRBJ2-1, with 14 bases matching TRBD2. TRBV6-7 is labeled an ORF, and its function is uncertain. V trimming: 7 bases; J trimming: 0 bases; junction bases outside the gene matches: 11. CDR3 length: 19 amino acids. CDR3 in amino acids: CASNDLTSGRGSSYNEQFF. CDR3 in DNA: TGTGCCAGCAATGACCTGACTAGCGGGAGGGGCAGCTCCTACAATGAGCAGTTCTTC.